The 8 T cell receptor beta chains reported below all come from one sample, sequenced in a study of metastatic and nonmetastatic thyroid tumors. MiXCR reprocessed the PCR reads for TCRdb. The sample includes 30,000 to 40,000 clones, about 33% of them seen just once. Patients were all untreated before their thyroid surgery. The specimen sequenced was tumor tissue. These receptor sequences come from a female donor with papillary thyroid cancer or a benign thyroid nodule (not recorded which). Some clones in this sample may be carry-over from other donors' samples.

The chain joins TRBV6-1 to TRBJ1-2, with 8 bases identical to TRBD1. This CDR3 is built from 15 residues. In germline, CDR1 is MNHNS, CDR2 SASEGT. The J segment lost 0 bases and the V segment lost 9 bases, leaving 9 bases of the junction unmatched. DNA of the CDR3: TGTGCCAGTCGGATAGAACAGGGGGCTAACTATGGCTACACCTTC. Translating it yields CASRIEQGANYGYTF.

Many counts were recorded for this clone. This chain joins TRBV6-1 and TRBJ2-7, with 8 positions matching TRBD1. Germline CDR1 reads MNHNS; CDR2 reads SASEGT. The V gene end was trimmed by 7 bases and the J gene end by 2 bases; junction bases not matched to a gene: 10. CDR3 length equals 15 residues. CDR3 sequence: CASTDRGFTTYEQYF. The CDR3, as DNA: TGTGCCAGCACCGACAGGGGCTTTACTACCTACGAGCAGTACTTC.

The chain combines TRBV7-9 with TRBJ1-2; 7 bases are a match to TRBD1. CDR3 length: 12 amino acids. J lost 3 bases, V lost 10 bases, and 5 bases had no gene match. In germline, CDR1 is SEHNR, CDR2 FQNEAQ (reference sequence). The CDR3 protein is CATDREDYGYTF. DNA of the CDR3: TGTGCCACTGACAGGGAGGACTATGGCTACACCTTC.

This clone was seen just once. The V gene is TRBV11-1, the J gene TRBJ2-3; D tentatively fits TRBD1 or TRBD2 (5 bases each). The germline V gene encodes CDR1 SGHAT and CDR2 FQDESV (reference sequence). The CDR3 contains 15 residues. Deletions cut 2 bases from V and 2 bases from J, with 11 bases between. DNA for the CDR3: TGTGCCAGCAGCTTAAAAAGGGACCACACAGATACGCAGTATTTT. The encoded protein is CASSLKRDHTDTQYF.

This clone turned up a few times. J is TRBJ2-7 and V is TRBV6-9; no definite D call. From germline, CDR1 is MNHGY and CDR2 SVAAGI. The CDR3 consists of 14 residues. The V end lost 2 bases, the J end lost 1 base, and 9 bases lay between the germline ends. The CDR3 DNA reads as TGTGCCAGCAGTTATGAGATTACTTCCTACGAGCAGTACTTC. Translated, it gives CASSYEITSYEQYF.

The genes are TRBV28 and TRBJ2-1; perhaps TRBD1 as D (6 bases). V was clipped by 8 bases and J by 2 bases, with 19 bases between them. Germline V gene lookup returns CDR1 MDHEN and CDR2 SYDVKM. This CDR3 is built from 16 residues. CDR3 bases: TGTGCCAGCCTCCCCGTCGACCGGACAGCCTACAATGAGCAGTTCTTC. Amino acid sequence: CASLPVDRTAYNEQFF.

CDR3 nucleotide sequence: TGTGCCAGCAGCTCCACCCCTGACCATAAGACCCAGTACTTC. Encoded protein: CASSSTPDHKTQYF. The chain employs TRBV7-3 and TRBJ2-5; no clear D. Germline V CDR1 and CDR2: SGHTA, FQGTGA. The CDR3 length is 14 residues. Trimming pared 4 bases from V and 6 bases from J, leaving 15 bases between.

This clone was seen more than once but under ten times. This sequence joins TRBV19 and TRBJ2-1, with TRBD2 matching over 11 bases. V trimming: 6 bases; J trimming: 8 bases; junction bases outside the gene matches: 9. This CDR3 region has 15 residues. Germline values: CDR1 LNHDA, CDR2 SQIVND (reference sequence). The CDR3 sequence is CASRLAGGPGYEQFF. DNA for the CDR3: TGTGCCAGTAGGTTAGCGGGAGGGCCTGGGTATGAGCAGTTCTTC.